This TCR beta chain came from a study of PD-1 blockade in classical Hodgkin lymphoma. Regarding the study as a whole: Newly diagnosed patients reportedly trailed healthy donors in baseline TCR diversity. CD4+ TCR diversity rose significantly by C4D1, and CD8+ TCR diversity did not.

Following autologous stem cell transplantation, relapse occurred in every patient, and exposure to brentuximab vedotin varied. Patients reached a best response of complete response, partial response or progressive disease. Produced via immunoSEQ multiplex PCR; TCRdb's table is partial and in-frame only. The data contain about 21,000 clones, approximately 74% of them seen just once; the ten biggest clones take up roughly 23%. CDR1 SGHRS and CDR2 YFSETQ come from the germline V gene. This CDR3 is built from 13 residues. V lost 7 bases and J lost 6; bases outside the gene matches: 6. Points on this clone: Its target is unknown.

The starting material was peripheral blood mononuclear cells (PBMCs), obtained at baseline. The genes are TRBV5-1 and TRBJ2-2; 7 positions agree with TRBD1. The receptor was isolated from a human donor with classical Hodgkin lymphoma. CDR3 bases: TGCGCCAGCCTAGACAGGGCGGCCGGGGAGCTGTTTTTT. Protein product: CASLDRAAGELFF.